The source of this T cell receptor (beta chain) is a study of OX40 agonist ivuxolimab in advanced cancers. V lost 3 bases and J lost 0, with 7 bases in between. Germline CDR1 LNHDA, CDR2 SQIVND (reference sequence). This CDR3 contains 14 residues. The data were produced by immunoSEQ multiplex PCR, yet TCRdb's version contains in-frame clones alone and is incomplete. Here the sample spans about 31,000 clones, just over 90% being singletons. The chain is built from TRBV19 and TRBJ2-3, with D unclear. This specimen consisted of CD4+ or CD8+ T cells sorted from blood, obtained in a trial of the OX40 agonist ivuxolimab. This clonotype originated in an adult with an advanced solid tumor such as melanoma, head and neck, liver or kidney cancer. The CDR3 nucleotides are TGTGCCAGTAGTATTATGGGAAGCACAGATACGCAGTATTTT. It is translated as CASSIMGSTDTQYF.